This T cell receptor (beta chain) was profiled in a study of identical twins. Study results and caveats: Excess sharing by twins proved weaker in beta out-of-frame sequences.

Of note for this clonotype: Its antigen is still unknown.

Using its own MiXCR run on the 5' RACE reads, TCRdb lists one record per CDR3 protein. This sample has under 300,000 distinct CDR3 sequences, with 12% found just once. The length of the CDR3 is 13 residues. Trimming shortened V by 4 bases and J by 3 bases, and 10 bases separated the two germline ends. From germline, CDR1 is MGHDK and CDR2 SYGVNS. This same sample was also part of a study on yellow fever vaccine responses in identical twins.

V and J are TRBV25-1 and TRBJ2-7; no reliable D call. The TCR sequence derives from a woman under 30 in good health. Sequenced: memory (CD45RO+) T cells sorted from blood. CDR3 loop: CASSGAVLYEQYF. CDR3 DNA: TGTGCCAGCAGTGGGGCTGTCCTCTACGAGCAGTACTTC.